The 22 T cell receptor beta chains reported below all come from one sample, sequenced in a study of T-cell reconstitution after alpha-beta-depleted transplantation in children. Unique molecular identifiers were incorporated when the TCRbeta library was constructed. TCRdb re-called the PCR reads through MiXCR, storing one row per CDR3 protein. The sample yields 330,000 or so distinct CDR3 sequences, about a tenth seen once. The input for sequencing was PBMCs, taken before TCRalphabeta/CD19-depleted stem cell transplant. The receptors stem from a boy in the first two years of life with acute myeloid leukemia, due to receive a stem cell transplant.

This clonotype has ten or more counts. The J gene is TRBJ2-7, the V gene TRBV29-1; unclear D gene. The V end lost 0 bases, the J end lost 3 bases, and 9 bases lay between the germline ends. The germline V gene encodes CDR1 SQVTM and CDR2 ANQGSEA. This CDR3 is built from 13 residues. The CDR3 protein is CSVEDTAVYEQYF. In DNA form, the CDR3 reads TGCAGCGTTGAAGATACGGCCGTCTACGAGCAGTACTTC.

This clonotype came up many times. The genes are TRBV6-1 and TRBJ2-7; D not certain. V lost 6 bases to trimming and J lost 0 bases, with 9 bases between them. The germline gives CDR1 MNHNS, CDR2 SASEGT. This CDR3 has 13 amino acids. The CDR3 sequence: CASSRHTSYEQYF. The DNA of the CDR3 is TGTGCCAGCAGCCGACACACCTCCTACGAGCAGTACTTC.

Regarding this clonotype: One end of the junction does not line up with germline, which may come from a read error. The genes are TRBV11-2 and TRBJ1-1, with a possible D match to TRBD1 (6 bases). This CDR3 comprises 14 residues. Germline loops: CDR1 SGHAT, CDR2 FQNNGV. CDR3 in amino acids: CARSLGGKNTEAFF. In DNA, the CDR3 is TGTGCCAGGAGCTTAGGGGGGAAGAACACTGAAGCTTTCTTT.

This clonotype was seen at least ten times. This rearrangement joins TRBV12-3 or TRBV12-4 to TRBJ2-7, with TRBD1 matching over 9 bases. The trim removed 9 bases at V and 2 bases at J, leaving 5 bases unmatched. The length of the CDR3 is 13 residues. The CDR3 loop is CASRRTGAYEQYF. Written as DNA, the CDR3 is TGTGCCAGTCGGCGGACAGGGGCCTACGAGCAGTACTTC.

This clonotype was counted ten times or more. The V gene is TRBV28, the J gene TRBJ1-2, with TRBD1 matching 7 bases. This CDR3 spans 14 amino acids. V gave up 6 bases and J gave up 1 base; unmatched junction bases: 5. Germline V gene lookup returns CDR1 MDHEN and CDR2 SYDVKM. The DNA for the CDR3 is TGTGCCAGCAGCCCGGGACAGCTTAACTATGGCTACACCTTC. This gives the protein CASSPGQLNYGYTF.

The chain combines TRBV25-1 with TRBJ1-2; TRBD1 matches 9 bases. The CDR3 spans 16 residues. Germline trimming cut 2 bases from V and 2 bases from J; bases unmatched to any gene: 6. Germline V CDR1 and CDR2: MGHDK, SYGVNS. The CDR3 region is CASSEPGTGPNYGYTF. In DNA, the CDR3 is TGTGCCAGCAGTGAACCCGGGACAGGGCCCAACTATGGCTACACCTTC.

The chain joins TRBV5-4 to TRBJ2-1; D is uncertain. Germline CDR1 reads SGHNT; CDR2 reads YYREEE (reference sequence). This CDR3 comprises 12 residues. Trimming took off 1 base at V and 8 bases at J, with 7 bases between the two ends. CDR3 residues: CASSLIGYEQFF. Written as DNA, the CDR3 is TGTGCCAGCAGCTTGATAGGGTATGAGCAGTTCTTC.

A few counts support this clonotype. The J gene is TRBJ2-4, the V gene TRBV18, with D maybe TRBD2 (5 bases). Germline-derived CDR1 and CDR2 are KGHSH and LQKENI. V lost 2 bases and J lost 3, with 20 bases in between. This CDR3 comprises 18 residues. DNA of the CDR3: TGTGCCAGCTCACCAAGGTTAACCTCCCCCGGAGGCAAAAACATTCAGTACTTC. Its translation: CASSPRLTSPGGKNIQYF.

This clonotype was seen many times. For the CDR3, the DNA is TGTGCCACCAGTGACCAAGGGCCCTACAATGAGCAGTTCTTC. Translating gives CATSDQGPYNEQFF. The J gene is TRBJ2-1, the V gene TRBV24-1; D is uncertain. Germline lookup yields CDR1 KGHDR and CDR2 SFDVKD. Trimming left V 4 bases short and J 2 bases short, with 8 bases between. CDR3 length: 14 amino acids.

This clonotype appeared many times. CDR3 amino acids: CASSRTGTSGIVRELFF. DNA of the CDR3: TGTGCCAGCAGCCGCACCGGGACTAGCGGGATCGTAAGGGAGCTGTTTTTT. The rearrangement uses TRBV14 and TRBJ2-2, with 13 bases lining up with TRBD2. The CDR3 covers 17 residues. The germline V gene has CDR1 SGHDN and CDR2 FVKESK. With V trimmed by 4 bases and J by 9 bases, 11 bases remained unmatched.

Notes on this clonotype: A much larger clone differs by one base, so this may be a read error. A read error is likely, as this CDR3 ends without the conserved phenylalanine or tryptophan. V gene TRBV29-1 combines with J gene TRBJ2-3; no firm D call. CDR1 SQVTM and CDR2 ANQGSEA come from the germline V gene. The CDR3 is made up of 12 amino acids. V was pared by 7 bases and J by 1 base, with 9 bases between. The CDR3 loop is CSADGGTDTQYL. The CDR3 DNA is TGCAGCGCTGACGGCGGCACAGATACGCAGTATTTA.

This clonotype has at least ten counts. The chain has TRBV7-6 and TRBJ2-1; D uncertain. V was trimmed by 5 bases and J by 8 bases, leaving 13 bases between them. This CDR3 comprises 13 residues. Germline CDR1 SGHVS, CDR2 FNYEAQ. DNA for the CDR3: TGTGCCAGCAGCCCTATAGGACGGGATGAGCAGTTCTTC. Protein product: CASSPIGRDEQFF.

The sample holds many counts of this clonotype. V and J are TRBV5-6 and TRBJ2-5; TRBD1 might be the D (6 bases). Germline V gives CDR1 SGHDT, CDR2 YYEEEE. The V end was cut by 5 bases, the J end by 1 base, with 9 bases between. The CDR3 totals 13 residues. DNA for the CDR3: TGTGCCAGCAGAAGCAGGGGCCAAGAGACCCAGTACTTC. Residues: CASRSRGQETQYF.

There are many counts of this clonotype. V gene TRBV28 combines with J gene TRBJ1-2, with a tentative D call TRBD1 (5 bases). Trimming stripped 5 bases from V and 4 bases from J, with 8 bases between. Germline CDR1 MDHEN, CDR2 SYDVKM. The CDR3 has 12 amino acids. The CDR3 spells CASSLDSYGYTF. DNA of the CDR3: TGTGCCAGCAGTCTAGACAGCTATGGCTACACCTTC.

This clonotype was seen ten or more times. This chain links TRBV5-1 with TRBJ2-1, with 13 bases matching TRBD2. CDR3 length: 15 amino acids. CDR1 is SGHRS and CDR2 is YFSETQ in the germline V gene. Unmatched junction bases numbered 2, after V lost 0 bases and J lost 8 bases. The CDR3 protein is CASSLGTSGSYEQFF. The CDR3 DNA reads as TGCGCCAGCAGCTTGGGGACTAGCGGGAGCTATGAGCAGTTCTTC.

This clonotype was recorded many times. The CDR3: CSASAGETQYF. The CDR3 coding sequence is TGCAGTGCTAGCGCTGGGGAGACCCAGTACTTC. The J gene is TRBJ2-5, the V gene TRBV20-1; D gene uncertain. The V gene's germline CDR1 is DFQATT and CDR2 SNEGSKA (reference sequence). Trimming stripped 3 bases from V and 5 bases from J, with 7 bases between. The CDR3 totals 11 residues.

For this clonotype: One end of the junction does not line up with germline, which may come from a read error. J is TRBJ2-1 and V is TRBV6-7; the D gene is possibly TRBD1 (6 bases). TRBV6-7 is reported as an ORF; its role is uncertain. The CDR3 covers 18 residues. CDR3 region: CACSFRGRRKGSYNEQFF. CDR3 sequence (DNA): TGTGCCTGCAGTTTTAGGGGGAGAAGGAAAGGGTCCTACAATGAGCAGTTCTTC.

This clonotype was counted ten times or more. This rearrangement joins TRBV20-1 to TRBJ2-7, with D unclear. CDR1 DFQATT and CDR2 SNEGSKA come from the germline V gene (reference sequence). V lost 4 bases and J 0 bases, leaving 7 bases between the germline ends. The CDR3 has 12 amino acids. CDR3 in DNA: TGCAGTGCTAATGAATTCTCCTACGAGCAGTACTTC. It codes for CSANEFSYEQYF.

This clonotype was counted many times. One junction end does not reproduce the germline sequence, and a read error may be involved. CDR3 nucleotide sequence: TGTGCTAGCAGCCGTCGACAGGGGACCGGGGAGCTGTTTTTT. It specifies CASSRRQGTGELFF. The V call is TRBV7-7, the J call TRBJ2-2; 8 positions match TRBD1. This CDR3 comprises 14 residues. The germline CDR1 and CDR2 sequences are SSHAT and FNYEAQ (reference sequence).

This clonotype occurred many times. The chain combines TRBV3-1 with TRBJ2-1; D unresolved. The CDR3 has 14 amino acids. Germline CDR1 LGHDT, CDR2 YNNKEL (reference sequence). V lost 0 bases, J lost 9 bases, and 12 bases lay in between. CDR3 coding DNA: TGTGCCAGCAGCCAAGAGCTCATTTTTGTTGAGCAGTTCTTC. It encodes CASSQELIFVEQFF.

This clonotype was seen at least ten times. The chain carries TRBV12-3 or TRBV12-4 and TRBJ1-1; D is unresolved. V gave up 3 bases and J gave up 1 base, with 6 bases separating them. CDR3 length equals 13 residues. The CDR3 sequence: CASSFGQNTEAFF. In DNA, the CDR3 is TGTGCCAGCAGTTTTGGGCAGAACACTGAAGCTTTCTTT.

This clonotype was counted many times. J is TRBJ2-3 and V is TRBV10-3; D gene ambiguous. This CDR3 contains 14 residues. Per the germline V gene, CDR1 is ENHRY and CDR2 is SYGVKD. The V end lost 4 bases, the J end lost 2 bases, and 10 bases lay between the germline ends. DNA of the CDR3: TGTGCCATCAGTGTCTCCTATACCACAGATACGCAGTATTTT. It codes for CAISVSYTTDTQYF.